The source of this T cell receptor delta chain is a study of gamma-delta chains in newborns, infants, children. The wider study: Microbial exposure reportedly drives polyclonal innate γδ T cell expansion after birth.

Germline lookup yields CDR1 GEAIGNYY and CDR2 EKD. The CDR3 is 21 amino acids. V shed 0 bases, J shed 1 base, and the junction held 21 bases outside the gene matches. TCRdb reapplied CATT to the reads. The data hold 10,000 to 14,000 delta-chain clones, with approximately 8.2% observed a single time. A few counts support this clone. Specimen: blood. The receptor comes from a child who was a newborn, infant or young child, either healthy, febrile or measles-vaccinated (not recorded which). This chain connects TRDV2 to TRDJ1; 8 bases map to TRDD3. The CDR3: CACDTGRFWGTPQGTTDKLIF. The CDR3 bases are TGTGCCTGTGACACCGGTAGATTCTGGGGGACCCCCCAGGGCACCACCGATAAACTCATCTTT.